This T cell receptor beta chain was identified in a study of post-analysis software for immune sequencing data. Background on the study: As for disease course, relapsing-remitting, secondary progressive and progressive-relapsing multiple sclerosis were all included.

Concerning this clonotype: Its antigen is unidentified.

General study points: Multiple sclerosis patients had significantly lower normalized Chao1 diversity than controls. The five TRBV segments detected at higher frequency in patients than in controls included TRBV5-6, TRBV5-1 and TRBV20-1. Strong same-batch co-clustering of samples appeared with F measure clustering.

Prepared TCR beta cDNA libraries contained unique molecular identifiers. About 540,000 cDNA molecules were obtained from roughly 1.1 to 9.2 million T cells. TCRdb called the PCR reads again in MiXCR, with one record for every CDR3 protein. The table has hundreds of thousands of distinct CDR3 sequences, about 44% seen once. Trimming removed 4 bases from V and 2 bases from J; junction bases left unmatched: 5. The length of the CDR3 is 14 residues. Germline CDR1 is DFQATT and CDR2 is SNEGSKA (reference sequence). This chain links TRBV20-1 with TRBJ2-3, with TRBD2 identical over 8 bases. The sequenced sample consisted of blood. The receptor was derived from a girl under 18 with multiple sclerosis. Here the CDR3 reads CSANAGGTTDTQYF. The CDR3 region has the DNA TGCAGTGCTAACGCGGGAGGAACCACAGATACGCAGTATTTT.